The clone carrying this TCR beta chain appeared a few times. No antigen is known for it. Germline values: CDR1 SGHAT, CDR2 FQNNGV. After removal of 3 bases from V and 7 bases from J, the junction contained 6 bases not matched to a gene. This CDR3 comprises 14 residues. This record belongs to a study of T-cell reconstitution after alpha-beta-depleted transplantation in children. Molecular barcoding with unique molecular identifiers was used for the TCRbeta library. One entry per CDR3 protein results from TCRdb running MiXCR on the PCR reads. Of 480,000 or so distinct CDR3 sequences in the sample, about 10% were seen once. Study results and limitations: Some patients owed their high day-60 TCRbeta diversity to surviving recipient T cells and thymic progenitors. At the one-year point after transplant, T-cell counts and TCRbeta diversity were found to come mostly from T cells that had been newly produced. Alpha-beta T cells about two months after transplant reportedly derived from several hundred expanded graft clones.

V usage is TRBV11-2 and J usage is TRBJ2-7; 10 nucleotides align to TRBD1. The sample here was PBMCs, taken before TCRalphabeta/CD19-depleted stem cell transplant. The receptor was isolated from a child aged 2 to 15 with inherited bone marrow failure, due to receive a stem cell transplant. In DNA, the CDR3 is TGTGCCAGCAGCTTTGGGACAGGGGCTGGGGAGCAGTACTTC. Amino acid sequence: CASSFGTGAGEQYF.